Described below is a single TCR beta chain sequence and its context. This record belongs to a study of T-cell memory formation after mild COVID-19. Each CDR3 protein is one row after TCRdb ran MiXCR on the 5' RACE reads. The sample shows roughly 310,000 distinct CDR3 sequences, about 16% of them seen only once. This CDR3 is 15 amino acids long. J gave up 5 bases and V 7 bases, and 13 bases lay outside the gene matches. CDR1 is SGHTA, CDR2 FQGNSA, per germline. The chain is built from TRBV7-2 and TRBJ2-7; 8 bases fit TRBD2. This sequence was found in a man between 18 and 29 years old who had mild COVID-19 (a few samples of this study predate the infection). Cell type and time point are not known. The sample was PBMCs or a T cell subset sorted from them (not recorded which). CDR3 sequence (DNA): TGTGCCAGCACCCTACGTATCGGGGGGGCGGACGAGCAGTACTTC. The encoded protein is CASTLRIGGADEQYF. Full variable domain (outside the CDR3, taken from reference TRBV7-2 and TRBJ2-7): GAGVSQSPSNKVTEKGKDVELRCDPISGHTALYWYRQSLGQGLEFLIYFQGNSAPDKSGLPSDRFSAERTGGSVSTLTIQRTQQEDSAVYLCASTLRIGGADEQYFGPGTRLTVT.